This paragraph reports one TCR beta chain. Antigen: not known. The source of the sample is a study of Ad26.COV2.S vaccination and SARS-CoV-2 variants. Treatment denoted: about 20 received Ad26.COV2.S at low or high dose, single or two shots; several received placebo; per-sample allocation not given. Sampling occurred on day 63 after the first vaccine or placebo injection. Study-level points and caveats: Non-spike TCR breadth did not differ much between vaccine and placebo recipients. Vaccine recipients had higher spike-specific TCR breadth than placebo recipients. Possible underestimation of total T cell responses by the TCR breadth and depth analyses was noted.

Profiling relied on immunoSEQ multiplex PCR, and the TCRdb table lists in-frame clones only, not all of them. The sample includes 440,000 or so clones, about 92% of them seen just once. CDR1 is MGHRA and CDR2 is YSYEKL in the germline V gene. J was trimmed by 7 bases and V by 1 base; bases with no gene match: 9. The CDR3 contains 16 residues. This material consisted of peripheral blood, taken in a trial of Ad26.COV2.S vaccine versus placebo. The receptor's source is a person aged 18 to 59 who received the Ad26.COV2.S COVID-19 vaccine or a placebo. J is TRBJ1-4 and V is TRBV4-1; 7 nucleotides match TRBD1. CDR3 in DNA: TGCGCCAGCAGCCAAGTGGGAAGGGGGCGGGGTGAAAAACTGTTTTTT. It encodes CASSQVGRGRGEKLFF.